This is a list of T cell receptor beta chains from one sample in a study of blood T cell repertoires in COVID-19. The repertoire was sequenced with immunoSEQ multiplex PCR; TCRdb's copy has only in-frame clones and lacks some. The sample contains about 190,000 clones, around nine tenths of which appear only once. Sequenced sample: peripheral blood. The receptors originated from a man aged 30 to 45 with acute or convalescent COVID-19. Both conserved end residues are part of each CDR3. A D gene is named only where the DNA matches it firmly. A row's size may be missing; if present it is once, few, many or a size class.

clone_size: NA; d_call: NA; v_call: TRBV5-1; j_call: TRBJ2-4; cdr3_nt: TGCGCCAGCAGCGTAGGCGGGACAGCCAAAAACATTCAGTACTTC; cdr3_aa: CASSVGGTAKNIQYF
clone_size: few; d_call: NA; v_call: TRBV6-4; j_call: TRBJ1-1; cdr3_nt: TGTGCCAGCCGACCGGGACACCTGAACACTGAAGCTTTCTTT; cdr3_aa: CASRPGHLNTEAFF
clone_size: few; d_call: TRBD1; v_call: TRBV19; j_call: TRBJ1-2; cdr3_nt: TGTGCCAGTAGCATCAGGGCGACAGGGGGAGGCTACACCTTC; cdr3_aa: CASSIRATGGGYTF
clone_size: NA; d_call: NA; v_call: TRBV6-5; j_call: TRBJ2-3; cdr3_nt: TGTGCCAGCAGACAACGACTAGCAGATACGCAGTATTTT; cdr3_aa: CASRQRLADTQYF
clone_size: NA; d_call: NA; v_call: TRBV5-1; j_call: TRBJ1-3; cdr3_nt: TGCGCCAGCAGCCAACAGGGAGTAGGGAGAAACACCATATATTTT; cdr3_aa: CASSQQGVGRNTIYF
clone_size: NA; d_call: TRBD2; v_call: TRBV5-1; j_call: TRBJ2-1; cdr3_nt: TGCGCCAGCCAACCTCAGACTAGCGGGAGTTTCGTCAGTGAGCAGTTCTTC; cdr3_aa: CASQPQTSGSFVSEQFF
clone_size: NA; d_call: TRBD1; v_call: TRBV28; j_call: TRBJ2-5; cdr3_nt: TGTGCCAGCGTAGGGGGCTCAGGGGAGACCCAGTACTTC; cdr3_aa: CASVGGSGETQYF
clone_size: NA; d_call: TRBD2; v_call: TRBV5-4; j_call: TRBJ2-5; cdr3_nt: TGTGCCAGCAGCTTTGAGGCCGGGAGGCCCGAAGAGACCCAGTACTTC; cdr3_aa: CASSFEAGRPEETQYF
clone_size: NA; d_call: TRBD1; v_call: TRBV4-1; j_call: TRBJ2-1; cdr3_nt: TGCGCCAGCAGCCAAGACGGGGCAGGGGGCTATGAGCAGTTCTTC; cdr3_aa: CASSQDGAGGYEQFF
clone_size: NA; d_call: TRBD2; v_call: TRBV3-1/TRBV3-2; j_call: TRBJ2-7; cdr3_nt: TGTGCCAGCAGCCAAAGGACTAGCGGTCTCCGAGGGGAGCAGTACTTC; cdr3_aa: CASSQRTSGLRGEQYF
clone_size: NA; d_call: TRBD1; v_call: TRBV28; j_call: TRBJ1-6; cdr3_nt: TGTGCCAGCACCGAACGGACAGGGGATAATTCACCCCTCCACTTT; cdr3_aa: CASTERTGDNSPLHF
clone_size: NA; d_call: NA; v_call: TRBV19; j_call: TRBJ1-6; cdr3_nt: TGTGCCAGTAGTATATCGGTAGGGGCCAATTCACCCCTCCACTTT; cdr3_aa: CASSISVGANSPLHF
clone_size: NA; d_call: NA; v_call: TRBV28; j_call: TRBJ1-6; cdr3_nt: TGTGCCAGCAGTTTATCAGGGCGGATTAATTCACCCCTCCACTTT; cdr3_aa: CASSLSGRINSPLHF
clone_size: NA; d_call: TRBD1; v_call: TRBV18; j_call: TRBJ2-7; cdr3_nt: TGTGCCAGCTCGATGACCGGGCAGGGGGTCCACGAGCAGTACTTC; cdr3_aa: CASSMTGQGVHEQYF
clone_size: NA; d_call: NA; v_call: TRBV10-3; j_call: TRBJ2-3; cdr3_nt: TGTGCCATCAGCCAAAATTCGAGGGATACGCAGTATTTT; cdr3_aa: CAISQNSRDTQYF
clone_size: NA; d_call: NA; v_call: TRBV15; j_call: TRBJ1-6; cdr3_nt: TGTGCCACCAGCAGAGATGTCAGGGGTGGATCACCCCTCCACTTT; cdr3_aa: CATSRDVRGGSPLHF
clone_size: NA; d_call: NA; v_call: TRBV9; j_call: TRBJ2-2; cdr3_nt: TGTGCCAGCAGCGTATATGACACCGGGGAGCTGTTTTTT; cdr3_aa: CASSVYDTGELFF
clone_size: NA; d_call: NA; v_call: TRBV2; j_call: TRBJ1-5; cdr3_nt: TGTGCCAGCAGTGCGACAGGCAGTGGACAGCCCCAGCATTTT; cdr3_aa: CASSATGSGQPQHF
clone_size: NA; d_call: TRBD2; v_call: TRBV29-1; j_call: TRBJ2-3; cdr3_nt: TGCAGCGTCCCGACTAGCGGGTTAGATACGCAGTATTTT; cdr3_aa: CSVPTSGLDTQYF
clone_size: NA; d_call: TRBD1; v_call: TRBV30; j_call: TRBJ2-7; cdr3_nt: TGTGCCTTGGCCCGGACAGGGGCCTCTTTTTCGGCCTACGAGCAGTACTTC; cdr3_aa: CALARTGASFSAYEQYF
clone_size: NA; d_call: NA; v_call: TRBV30; j_call: TRBJ1-1; cdr3_nt: TGTGCCTGGATTGTGGGGGCTGCTGAAGCTTTCTTT; cdr3_aa: CAWIVGAAEAFF
clone_size: NA; d_call: NA; v_call: TRBV2; j_call: TRBJ1-2; cdr3_nt: TGTGCCAGCAGTGATTTTCAGGGGATGTATGGCTACACCTTC; cdr3_aa: CASSDFQGMYGYTF
clone_size: NA; d_call: NA; v_call: TRBV18; j_call: TRBJ1-5; cdr3_nt: TGTGCCAGCTCCCACAGGGATCAGCCCCAGCATTTT; cdr3_aa: CASSHRDQPQHF
clone_size: NA; d_call: NA; v_call: TRBV25-1; j_call: TRBJ1-6; cdr3_nt: TGTGCCAGCAGTGAATCAGGGTCCGGTAATTCACCCCTCCACTTT; cdr3_aa: CASSESGSGNSPLHF
clone_size: once; d_call: NA; v_call: TRBV9; j_call: TRBJ2-1; cdr3_nt: TGTGCCAGCAGAGAAACAGCTTCAAATGAGCAGTTCTTC; cdr3_aa: CASRETASNEQFF
clone_size: NA; d_call: NA; v_call: TRBV30; j_call: TRBJ2-3; cdr3_nt: TGTGCCTGGACCGTAGGGGGGGGCGGAGATACGCAGTATTTT; cdr3_aa: CAWTVGGGGDTQYF
clone_size: NA; d_call: NA; v_call: TRBV9; j_call: TRBJ1-1; cdr3_nt: TGTGCCAGCGCCCCCAAGCGTGAGAACACTGAAGCTTTCTTT; cdr3_aa: CASAPKRENTEAFF
clone_size: NA; d_call: NA; v_call: TRBV20-1; j_call: TRBJ2-7; cdr3_nt: TGCAGTGCTGGACGGGGTGACGAGCAGTACTTC; cdr3_aa: CSAGRGDEQYF
clone_size: once; d_call: NA; v_call: TRBV4-1; j_call: TRBJ1-2; cdr3_nt: TGCGCCAGCAGCCATCCTCTTAGGGGCCCTAACTATGGCTACACCTTC; cdr3_aa: CASSHPLRGPNYGYTF
clone_size: NA; d_call: NA; v_call: TRBV5-1; j_call: TRBJ2-5; cdr3_nt: TGCGCCAGCAGCTCTCAGGGAGGAAAAGAGACCCAGTACTTC; cdr3_aa: CASSSQGGKETQYF
clone_size: NA; d_call: NA; v_call: TRBV5-1; j_call: TRBJ2-5; cdr3_nt: TGCGCCAGCAGCTCAGGGGTTGTAGAGACCCAGTACTTC; cdr3_aa: CASSSGVVETQYF
clone_size: NA; d_call: NA; v_call: TRBV3-1/TRBV3-2; j_call: TRBJ1-1; cdr3_nt: TGTGCCAGCAGCCGGGGGGGCGCTGAAGCTTTCTTT; cdr3_aa: CASSRGGAEAFF
clone_size: few; d_call: NA; v_call: TRBV18; j_call: TRBJ1-3; cdr3_nt: TGTGCCAGCTCACCACCACCGGACAGCTCTGGAAACACCATATATTTT; cdr3_aa: CASSPPPDSSGNTIYF
clone_size: NA; d_call: TRBD1; v_call: TRBV7-7; j_call: TRBJ2-5; cdr3_nt: TGTGCTTTAGGACCGGGACAGGGGTTTCATGAGACCCAGTACTTC; cdr3_aa: CALGPGQGFHETQYF
clone_size: few; d_call: TRBD2; v_call: TRBV7-8; j_call: TRBJ2-7; cdr3_nt: TGTGCCAGCAGCTCGAAACGTACTAGCGGGAGTACGTACGAGCAGTACTTC; cdr3_aa: CASSSKRTSGSTYEQYF
clone_size: NA; d_call: TRBD1; v_call: TRBV30; j_call: TRBJ2-7; cdr3_nt: TGTGCCTGGAGTGGACAGGGGTCCCACGAGCAGTACTTC; cdr3_aa: CAWSGQGSHEQYF
clone_size: NA; d_call: NA; v_call: TRBV30; j_call: TRBJ2-7; cdr3_nt: TGTGCCTGGGGAAGACAGGACTACGAGCAGTACTTC; cdr3_aa: CAWGRQDYEQYF
clone_size: NA; d_call: NA; v_call: TRBV25-1; j_call: TRBJ2-3; cdr3_nt: TGTGCCAGCAGTGCTGCGGGGGCTGTCTCAGATACGCAGTATTTT; cdr3_aa: CASSAAGAVSDTQYF
clone_size: NA; d_call: NA; v_call: TRBV5-8; j_call: TRBJ1-4; cdr3_nt: TGTGCCAGCAGCTTGGGCCGCTCGGGTAGAAATGAAAAACTGTTTTTT; cdr3_aa: CASSLGRSGRNEKLFF
clone_size: NA; d_call: NA; v_call: TRBV5-1; j_call: TRBJ2-3; cdr3_nt: TGCGCCAGCAGCTCCGGGGGTCACACAGATACGCAGTATTTT; cdr3_aa: CASSSGGHTDTQYF
clone_size: NA; d_call: TRBD2; v_call: TRBV18; j_call: TRBJ2-3; cdr3_nt: TGTGCCAGCTCCCCTACGACTAGCGGGGGGGCAGATACGCAGTATTTT; cdr3_aa: CASSPTTSGGADTQYF
clone_size: NA; d_call: NA; v_call: TRBV28; j_call: TRBJ1-1; cdr3_nt: TGTGCCAGCAGTCAACCCCAACGTCGGGGCACTGAAGCTTTCTTT; cdr3_aa: CASSQPQRRGTEAFF
clone_size: NA; d_call: TRBD2; v_call: TRBV10-3; j_call: TRBJ2-2; cdr3_nt: TGTGCCATCACTAGCGGGGGATTGAACACCGGGGAGCTGTTTTTT; cdr3_aa: CAITSGGLNTGELFF
clone_size: NA; d_call: TRBD2; v_call: TRBV19; j_call: TRBJ2-1; cdr3_nt: TGTGCCAGTAGTATAGATAGCGGGGTTGTCTACAATGAGCAGTTCTTC; cdr3_aa: CASSIDSGVVYNEQFF
clone_size: NA; d_call: NA; v_call: TRBV28; j_call: TRBJ1-4; cdr3_nt: TGTGCCAGCACTGACGGACAGAGTCGATATGAAAAACTGTTTTTT; cdr3_aa: CASTDGQSRYEKLFF
clone_size: NA; d_call: TRBD1; v_call: TRBV7-9; j_call: TRBJ1-4; cdr3_nt: TGTGCCAGCAGCGGATGGGACAGCGAAAAACTGTTTTTT; cdr3_aa: CASSGWDSEKLFF
clone_size: NA; d_call: NA; v_call: TRBV3-1/TRBV3-2; j_call: TRBJ2-7; cdr3_nt: TGTGCCAGCAGCCAGGGCAACGAGCAGTACTTC; cdr3_aa: CASSQGNEQYF
clone_size: NA; d_call: TRBD1; v_call: TRBV3-1/TRBV3-2; j_call: TRBJ2-1; cdr3_nt: TGTGCCAGCAGAGCCCGGGACAGGGGGCACTACAATGAGCAGTTCTTC; cdr3_aa: CASRARDRGHYNEQFF
clone_size: NA; d_call: TRBD2; v_call: TRBV19; j_call: TRBJ2-2; cdr3_nt: TGTGCCAGTAGTACCCAAAAGCGGGGGGGCCCCGGGGAGCTGTTTTTT; cdr3_aa: CASSTQKRGGPGELFF
clone_size: NA; d_call: NA; v_call: TRBV30; j_call: TRBJ2-1; cdr3_nt: TGTGCCTGCTCGTTAGGGTGGAGGGATGGAGATGAGCAGTTCTTC; cdr3_aa: CACSLGWRDGDEQFF
clone_size: NA; d_call: NA; v_call: TRBV10-1; j_call: TRBJ1-6; cdr3_nt: TGCGCCAGTAAGGACGGGGGGAATTCACCCCTCCACTTT; cdr3_aa: CASKDGGNSPLHF
clone_size: NA; d_call: TRBD1; v_call: TRBV28; j_call: TRBJ1-5; cdr3_nt: TGTGCCAGCAGACGGACAGGGGAAAAGCGTCAGCCCCAGCATTTT; cdr3_aa: CASRRTGEKRQPQHF
clone_size: NA; d_call: TRBD1; v_call: TRBV5-1; j_call: TRBJ1-1; cdr3_nt: TGCGCCAGCAGCTCTGAGGACAGGGGGAATGAAGCTTTCTTT; cdr3_aa: CASSSEDRGNEAFF
clone_size: NA; d_call: TRBD2; v_call: TRBV2; j_call: TRBJ2-1; cdr3_nt: TGTGCCAGCAGGACAAATCTAGCGGGAGGGCCCGACAATGAGCAGTTCTTC; cdr3_aa: CASRTNLAGGPDNEQFF
clone_size: NA; d_call: TRBD1; v_call: TRBV12-3/TRBV12-4; j_call: TRBJ1-2; cdr3_nt: TGTGCCAGCAGTTTGGGCCAGGGGGTTGGCTACACCTTC; cdr3_aa: CASSLGQGVGYTF